Following are 24 T cell receptor beta chains from one sample sequenced in a study of CD8+CD57+ T cells in acquired aplastic anemia. The use of genomic DNA as template underpinned the TCR beta VDJ and CDR3 profiling. TCRdb re-called the reads with MiXCR, one entry per CDR3 protein. The sample holds 170,000 or so distinct CDR3 sequences; about 50% are singletons and the top ten take about 30%. Patients picked for sequencing had shown CD8+CD57+ cell expansion detected by flow cytometry. The source material was sorted CD4+, CD8+, or CD8+CD57+ T cells (not recorded which) from PBMCs. These receptors were taken from a human donor with aplastic anemia.

In this sample, this clonotype turned up many times. The chain combines TRBV6-5 with TRBJ2-7, with D possibly matching TRBD2 (5 bases). Germline V lookup: CDR1 MNHEY, CDR2 SVGAGI. Trimming shortened V by 3 bases and J by 6 bases, and 15 bases separated the two germline ends. CDR3 size: 14 residues. CDR3 DNA: TGTGCCAGCAGTTATAACGGGGTTTGGGGCGAGCAGTACTTC. Protein: CASSYNGVWGEQYF.

This clonotype showed up just a few times. The chain couples TRBV29-1 to TRBJ2-6; D not resolved. This CDR3 comprises 14 residues. Deletions cut 4 bases from V and 2 bases from J, with 9 bases between. Germline V gene data show CDR1 as SQVTM and CDR2 as ANQGSEA. The CDR3 coding sequence is TGCAGCGTTGGGGCTGGGGCTGGGGCCAACGTCCTGACTTTC. Amino acids: CSVGAGAGANVLTF.

Notes on this clonotype: The junction does not match germline at one end; this may be a read error. The genes are TRBV15 and TRBJ2-1; D not certain. CDR3 size: 17 residues. Germline V lookup: CDR1 LNHNV, CDR2 YYDKDF (reference sequence). CDR3 bases: TGTGCCACCAGCAGGGACCTGAAGGATGGCTCCTACAATGAGCAGTCCTTC. It is translated as CATSRDLKDGSYNEQSF. Looking up the rest from reference TRBV15 and TRBJ2-1 gives the full variable domain: DAMVIQNPRYQVTQFGKPVTLSCSQTLNHNVMYWYQQKSSQAPKLLFHYYDKDFNNEADTPDNFQSRRPNTSFCFLDIRSPGLGDTAMYLCATSRDLKDGSYNEQSFGPGTRLTVL.

The chain has TRBV10-3 and TRBJ2-3; D uncertain. The germline gives CDR1 ENHRY, CDR2 SYGVKD. The V and J ends lost 2 bases and 1 base respectively, with 4 bases between them. The CDR3 extends over 13 amino acids. The CDR3 reads CAISELGTDTQYF. CDR3 bases: TGTGCCATCAGTGAGCTGGGCACAGATACGCAGTATTTT.

This clonotype appeared many times. The chain couples TRBV4-1 to TRBJ1-1, with no clear D. This CDR3 spans 15 amino acids. The germline CDR1 and CDR2 sequences are MGHRA and YSYEKL. V was shortened by 3 bases and J by 1 base, with 12 bases between the two germline ends. The CDR3 loop is CASSHREQSNTEAFF. The CDR3 DNA reads as TGCGCCAGCAGCCATAGGGAACAGTCGAACACTGAAGCTTTCTTT.

This clonotype was observed many times. This sequence joins TRBV7-9 and TRBJ2-5; 14 nucleotides line up with TRBD2. The CDR3 runs to 17 residues. Germline trimming cut 5 bases from V and 4 bases from J; bases unmatched to any gene: 9. From germline, CDR1 is SEHNR and CDR2 FQNEAQ (reference sequence). CDR3 DNA: TGTGCCAGCAGCCTGACGCCGGGACTAGCGGGAGTAGAGACCCAGTACTTC. It yields the protein CASSLTPGLAGVETQYF.

This clonotype was observed at least ten times. The chain carries TRBV10-1 and TRBJ2-3, with D maybe TRBD1 (5 bases). The germline CDR1 and CDR2 sequences are WNHNN and SYGVQD (reference sequence). CDR3 length: 16 residues. The V gene lost 0 bases and the J gene lost 2 bases, with 12 bases spanning the gap. For the CDR3, the DNA is TGCGCCAGCAGTGAGTCGCGGCAGGGAAACACAGATACGCAGTATTTT. Translating it yields CASSESRQGNTDTQYF.

This clonotype occurred many times. For the CDR3, the DNA is TGTGCCAGTAGTATAGGGCAAGCGGGAGTTTTTAATGAGCAGTTCTTC. Translated: CASSIGQAGVFNEQFF. The chain uses TRBV19 and TRBJ2-1, with 8 bases identical to TRBD2. V trimming: 1 base; J trimming: 7 bases; junction bases outside the gene matches: 9. This CDR3 spans 16 amino acids. Germline loops: CDR1 LNHDA, CDR2 SQIVND (reference sequence).

This clonotype was observed at least ten times. This chain links TRBV6-1 with TRBJ1-1; a possible D gene is TRBD1 (5 bases). V gave up 7 bases and J gave up 3 bases, with 15 bases separating them. Germline V gene lookup returns CDR1 MNHNS and CDR2 SASEGT. The CDR3 is made up of 14 amino acids. The CDR3: CASTQIGTHTEAFF. The CDR3 bases are TGTGCCAGCACCCAAATAGGGACCCACACTGAAGCTTTCTTT.

The chain joins TRBV2 to TRBJ2-1, with D uncertain. The CDR3 extends over 13 amino acids. Germline V gene sequence: CDR1 SNHLY, CDR2 FYNNEI. Deletions cut 6 bases from V and 13 bases from J, with 19 bases between. The CDR3 DNA follows: TGTGCCAGCAGGGCCGACACGCTCGGTAATCAGTTCTTC. It encodes CASRADTLGNQFF.

The J gene is TRBJ1-5, the V gene TRBV5-8; 7 positions match TRBD1. This CDR3 spans 14 amino acids. Unmatched junction bases numbered 3, after V lost 0 bases and J lost 6 bases. In germline, CDR1 is SGHTS, CDR2 YDEGEE. For the CDR3, the DNA is TGTGCCAGCAGCTTGGGGGACAGTAGTCAGCCCCAGCATTTT. It specifies CASSLGDSSQPQHF.

This clonotype has only a few counts. For the CDR3, the DNA is TGTGCCACCAGTGATTTTCCCCCCGGGGAGCAGTACTTC. It yields the protein CATSDFPPGEQYF. This chain connects TRBV24-1 to TRBJ2-7, with no clear D. Per germline, CDR1 KGHDR and CDR2 SFDVKD. CDR3 length: 13 amino acids. Between the trimmed V and J ends, which lost 1 base and 7 bases, there was a span of 10 bases.

This chain joins TRBV7-9 and TRBJ2-7; maybe TRBD1 (6 bases). The CDR3 has 12 amino acids. Trimming stripped 5 bases from V and 6 bases from J, with 11 bases between. From germline, CDR1 is SEHNR and CDR2 FQNEAQ (reference sequence). The CDR3 loop reads CASSVQGFEQYF. For the CDR3, the DNA is TGTGCCAGCAGCGTACAGGGTTTCGAGCAGTACTTC. The entire variable domain, with the rest obtained from reference TRBV7-9 and TRBJ2-7, is as follows: DTGVSQNPRHKITKRGQNVTFRCDPISEHNRLYWYRQTLGQGPEFLTYFQNEAQLEKSRLLSDRFSAERPKGSFSTLEIQRTEQGDSAMYLCASSVQGFEQYFGPGTRLTVT.

This clonotype appeared a few times. The rearrangement uses TRBV10-1 and TRBJ2-7; the D gene could be TRBD1 or TRBD2 (5 bases each). This CDR3 has 16 amino acids. The V and J ends lost 2 bases and 7 bases respectively, with 21 bases between them. Germline V gene sequence: CDR1 WNHNN, CDR2 SYGVQD (reference sequence). The CDR3 region has the DNA TGCGCCAGCAGTGAGCCACTATCCGGGACCGCAGGGGAGCAGTACTTC. Protein product: CASSEPLSGTAGEQYF.

This clonotype was counted ten times or more. J is TRBJ2-7 and V is TRBV19; D remains unclear. V lost 5 bases and J lost 0, with 8 bases in between. The CDR3 has 13 residues. Germline CDR1 reads LNHDA; CDR2 reads SQIVND (reference sequence). CDR3 in amino acids: CASSYVSSYEQYF. The CDR3 DNA sequence: TGTGCCAGTAGTTACGTCAGCTCCTACGAGCAGTACTTC. The whole variable domain, remainder taken from reference TRBV19 and TRBJ2-7, is DGGITQSPKYLFRKEGQNVTLSCEQNLNHDAMYWYRQDPGQGLRLIYYSQIVNDFQKGDIAEGYSVSREKKESFPLTVTSAQKNPTAFYLCASSYVSSYEQYFGPGTRLTVT.

This clonotype has ten or more counts. The chain couples TRBV6-4 to TRBJ2-3; 7 nucleotides agree with TRBD1. CDR1 MRHNA and CDR2 SNTAGT come from the germline V gene. J gave up 6 bases and V 4 bases, and 10 bases lay outside the gene matches. The CDR3 sequence is 15 residues long. CDR3 bases: TGTGCCAGCAGTGCCGACAGGGCGAGGTTGGATACGCAGTATTTT. It codes for CASSADRARLDTQYF.

This clonotype showed up many times. This chain joins TRBV11-2 and TRBJ2-3; no reliable D call. V was pared by 1 base and J by 2 bases, with 13 bases between. Germline CDR1 SGHAT, CDR2 FQNNGV. This CDR3 region has 16 residues. The CDR3, as DNA: TGTGCCAGCAGCTTAGTTGGGCTGGCGAACACAGATACGCAGTATTTT. It translates to CASSLVGLANTDTQYF.

This clonotype appeared once. This chain uses TRBV2 with TRBJ2-7; weak D call: TRBD1 (5 bases). V lost 6 bases to trimming and J lost 6 bases, with 15 bases between them. Germline V gives CDR1 SNHLY, CDR2 FYNNEI. This CDR3 has 13 residues. CDR3 amino acids: CASRDDRLIEQYF. Here the CDR3 DNA reads TGTGCCAGCAGGGACGACAGATTAATCGAGCAGTACTTC.

The chain recombines TRBV20-1 with TRBJ2-1, with 7 nucleotides matching TRBD1. Germline trimming cut 0 bases from V and 4 bases from J; bases unmatched to any gene: 6. Germline V gene sequence: CDR1 DFQATT, CDR2 SNEGSKA (reference sequence). This CDR3 is built from 15 residues. The CDR3 DNA reads as TGCAGTGCTAGAGATGACGGGACAGTATACAATGAGCAGTTCTTC. It codes for CSARDDGTVYNEQFF.

This clonotype was seen just once. The chain uses TRBV19 and TRBJ2-1, with no clear D. Germline V gene data show CDR1 as LNHDA and CDR2 as SQIVND (reference sequence). The germline V and J ends were trimmed by 9 bases and 10 bases, with 13 bases remaining between them. The CDR3 has 11 amino acids. Here the CDR3 reads CASSEAYEQFF. The CDR3, as DNA: TGTGCCAGCTCCGAGGCCTACGAGCAGTTCTTC.

The chain employs TRBV10-3 and TRBJ2-7, with D maybe TRBD1 (6 bases). The V and J ends lost 3 bases and 1 base respectively, with 10 bases between them. This CDR3 comprises 14 residues. Germline CDR1 and CDR2: ENHRY and SYGVKD. Written as DNA, the CDR3 is TGTGCCATCAGTGAATGGGACACTTCCTACGAGCAGTACTTC. This gives the protein CAISEWDTSYEQYF.

In this sample, this clonotype turned up many times. V and J are TRBV12-5 and TRBJ2-1; 8 nucleotides match TRBD1. The CDR3 covers 16 residues. With V trimmed by 6 bases and J by 0 bases, 7 bases remained unmatched. In germline, CDR1 is LGHNT, CDR2 FRNRAP. This CDR3 reads CASGRQGPSSYNEQFF. CDR3 coding DNA: TGTGCTAGTGGACGACAGGGGCCGAGCTCCTACAATGAGCAGTTCTTC.

The rearrangement uses TRBV25-1 and TRBJ1-2; D possibly corresponds to TRBD1 (5 bases). With 7 bases removed from V and 4 bases from J, the gap between germline ends came to 10 bases. Germline assignment: CDR1 MGHDK and CDR2 SYGVNS. This CDR3 region has 12 residues. The CDR3 region has the DNA TGTGCCAGCACCCATGGGACCTATGGCTACACCTTC. Its protein is CASTHGTYGYTF.

This clonotype was seen at least ten times. The chain couples TRBV11-2 to TRBJ2-5, with 15 positions matching TRBD2. J gave up 5 bases and V 5 bases, and 9 bases lay outside the gene matches. CDR3 length: 17 residues. The germline gives CDR1 SGHAT, CDR2 FQNNGV. In nucleotides, the CDR3 is TGTGCCAGCAGCCCAAGGACTAGCGGGAGGGCCGGGGAGACCCAGTACTTC. Translating it yields CASSPRTSGRAGETQYF.